Listed below are T cell receptor beta chains from one sample, sequenced in a study of T cell repertoires in cytomegalovirus infection. Which antigens these TCRs recognize remains unknown. TCRdb reprocessed the reads with MiXCR, giving one entry per CDR3 protein. The table has a few hundred thousand distinct CDR3 sequences, 40% seen once. Sequencing used cultured PBMCs, obtained from culture after CMV antigen stimulation. The receptors shown here come from a human donor in good health (CMV status not recorded). Some clones in this sample may be carry-over from other donors' samples. CDR3s include the opening cysteine and the closing phenylalanine or tryptophan. Each record gives: clone size, V gene, J gene, D gene, CDR3 DNA, CDR3 protein. A D gene is named only where the DNA matches it firmly. Only part of the rows carry a size: once, few, many, or a class if the clone is expanded.

clone_size: few
v_call: TRBV6-2/TRBV6-3
j_call: TRBJ1-1
d_call: -
cdr3_nt: TGTGCCAGCAGTGACCCAAAACAGGGTCTATGGGCTGAAGCTTTCTTT
cdr3_aa: CASSDPKQGLWAEAFF

clone_size: -
v_call: TRBV10-3
j_call: TRBJ2-3
d_call: -
cdr3_nt: TGTGCCATCAGTGCCCGCAAGGGGGGCCTGGAAGATACGCAGTATTTT
cdr3_aa: CAISARKGGLEDTQYF

clone_size: -
v_call: TRBV19
j_call: TRBJ1-1
d_call: -
cdr3_nt: TGTGCCAGTAGTAACCCGGGGGGTCTGAACACTGAAGCTTTCTTT
cdr3_aa: CASSNPGGLNTEAFF

clone_size: -
v_call: TRBV12-3/TRBV12-4
j_call: TRBJ2-4
d_call: TRBD2
cdr3_nt: TGTGCCAGCAGTTTGCGTCTCAGGACTAGCGGCCTAGCCAAAAACATTCAGTACTTC
cdr3_aa: CASSLRLRTSGLAKNIQYF

clone_size: -
v_call: TRBV12-3/TRBV12-4
j_call: TRBJ1-2
d_call: -
cdr3_nt: TGTGCCAGCAGTTTAGGGCCAGGGGAAGGCTACACCTTC
cdr3_aa: CASSLGPGEGYTF

clone_size: -
v_call: TRBV5-4
j_call: TRBJ2-3
d_call: -
cdr3_nt: TGTGCCAGCAGCTTAGGTTCGGGTCGTGCAGATACGCAGTATTTT
cdr3_aa: CASSLGSGRADTQYF

clone_size: -
v_call: TRBV6-5
j_call: TRBJ2-7
d_call: -
cdr3_nt: TGTGCCAGCAGTTCTAGCTTTGAGCAGTACTTC
cdr3_aa: CASSSSFEQYF

clone_size: -
v_call: TRBV30
j_call: TRBJ1-2
d_call: TRBD1
cdr3_nt: TGTGCCTGGGTTCAGACAGGGGTGTATGGCTACACCTTC
cdr3_aa: CAWVQTGVYGYTF

clone_size: once
v_call: TRBV12-3/TRBV12-4
j_call: TRBJ2-1
d_call: TRBD2
cdr3_nt: TGTGCCAGCAAGCTAGCGGGGGGGCTTCGGAATGAGCAGTTCTTC
cdr3_aa: CASKLAGGLRNEQFF

clone_size: -
v_call: TRBV30
j_call: TRBJ2-2
d_call: TRBD2
cdr3_nt: TGTGCCTGGACTATTAGCGGGAGGGCCTTTTCCGGGGAGCTGTTTTTT
cdr3_aa: CAWTISGRAFSGELFF

clone_size: -
v_call: TRBV7-8
j_call: TRBJ2-3
d_call: -
cdr3_nt: TGTGCCAGCAGATCTTCTACTGAGAATACGCAGTATTTT
cdr3_aa: CASRSSTENTQYF

clone_size: -
v_call: TRBV6-5
j_call: TRBJ1-2
d_call: -
cdr3_nt: TGTGCCAGCAGTTCCAATACAGCATTGCGGGGCTACACCTTC
cdr3_aa: CASSSNTALRGYTF

clone_size: few
v_call: TRBV12-5
j_call: TRBJ1-2
d_call: TRBD1
cdr3_nt: TGTGCTAGTGGAACCGGGACAGGGGCCTACTATGGCTACACCTTC
cdr3_aa: CASGTGTGAYYGYTF

clone_size: -
v_call: TRBV6-5
j_call: TRBJ2-3
d_call: TRBD2
cdr3_nt: TGTGCCAGCGGTAGCGGGAGATGGGATACGCAGTATTTT
cdr3_aa: CASGSGRWDTQYF

clone_size: few
v_call: TRBV7-2
j_call: TRBJ1-2
d_call: -
cdr3_nt: TGTGCCAGCAGCCGAGCTAGGGGTTTTGGAGACACCTTC
cdr3_aa: CASSRARGFGDTF

clone_size: -
v_call: TRBV27
j_call: TRBJ2-7
d_call: -
cdr3_nt: TGTGCCAGCAGTCCCTCAGGGGGGGGGCTCTACGAGCAGTACTTC
cdr3_aa: CASSPSGGGLYEQYF

clone_size: -
v_call: TRBV6-5
j_call: TRBJ1-4
d_call: -
cdr3_nt: TGTGCCAGCAGTAGGGGTTTCGCAACTAATGAAAAACTGTTTTTT
cdr3_aa: CASSRGFATNEKLFF

clone_size: few
v_call: TRBV10-1
j_call: TRBJ2-3
d_call: TRBD2
cdr3_nt: TGCGCCAGCAGTGAGGCGGGAGGGCCGTCAGATACGCAGTATTTT
cdr3_aa: CASSEAGGPSDTQYF

clone_size: few
v_call: TRBV18
j_call: TRBJ1-5
d_call: -
cdr3_nt: TGTGCCAGCTCACCAGCCGGGGGCCTCAATCAGCCCCAGCATTTT
cdr3_aa: CASSPAGGLNQPQHF

clone_size: -
v_call: TRBV7-9
j_call: TRBJ2-5
d_call: -
cdr3_nt: TGTGCCAGCAGACCCGAAGGGGGGAAGACCCAGTACTTC
cdr3_aa: CASRPEGGKTQYF

clone_size: -
v_call: TRBV5-1
j_call: TRBJ2-6
d_call: -
cdr3_nt: TGCGCCAGCGGGGAACAGAGCTCTGGGGCCAACGTCCTGACTTTC
cdr3_aa: CASGEQSSGANVLTF

clone_size: few
v_call: TRBV12-3/TRBV12-4
j_call: TRBJ1-3
d_call: -
cdr3_nt: TGCGCCAGCAGCCGGACAGTCGGAAACACCATATATTTT
cdr3_aa: CASSRTVGNTIYF

clone_size: few
v_call: TRBV7-2
j_call: TRBJ2-5
d_call: -
cdr3_nt: TGTGCCAGCAGCCCCAGGGCGGGCTGGCAGACCCAGTACTTC
cdr3_aa: CASSPRAGWQTQYF

clone_size: -
v_call: TRBV23-1
j_call: TRBJ2-1
d_call: -
cdr3_nt: TGCGCCAGCCGACTAAGGGCAGGATCCTACAATGAGCAGTTCTTC
cdr3_aa: CASRLRAGSYNEQFF

clone_size: once
v_call: TRBV19
j_call: TRBJ2-1
d_call: -
cdr3_nt: TGTGCCAGTAGTATGCCCCCCTCGTTGCAGTTCTTC
cdr3_aa: CASSMPPSLQFF

clone_size: -
v_call: TRBV2
j_call: TRBJ1-4
d_call: TRBD1
cdr3_nt: TGTGCCAGCAGAGGTCCCGGGACAGCTTCAAATGAAAAACTGTTTTTT
cdr3_aa: CASRGPGTASNEKLFF

clone_size: few
v_call: TRBV19
j_call: TRBJ2-3
d_call: -
cdr3_nt: TGTGCCAGTAGTATAAGGCGGGATAGCACAGATACGCAGTATTTT
cdr3_aa: CASSIRRDSTDTQYF

clone_size: -
v_call: TRBV20-1
j_call: TRBJ2-7
d_call: -
cdr3_nt: TGCAGTGCTAGAGATCTCAGCGCCTACGAGCAGTACTTC
cdr3_aa: CSARDLSAYEQYF

clone_size: few
v_call: TRBV5-6
j_call: TRBJ2-7
d_call: TRBD1
cdr3_nt: TGTGCCAGCACCTGGGGGACAGGTCGCTACGAGCAGTACTTC
cdr3_aa: CASTWGTGRYEQYF

clone_size: -
v_call: TRBV6-2/TRBV6-3
j_call: TRBJ1-6
d_call: -
cdr3_nt: TGTGCCAGCAGCTCTGCGCCAGGATCACCCCTCCACTTT
cdr3_aa: CASSSAPGSPLHF

clone_size: -
v_call: TRBV20-1
j_call: TRBJ1-3
d_call: -
cdr3_nt: TGCAGTGCAAAAGGGACAGGAAACACCATATATTTT
cdr3_aa: CSAKGTGNTIYF

clone_size: many
v_call: TRBV18
j_call: TRBJ1-1
d_call: -
cdr3_nt: TGTGCCAGCAGCCCAGGGACGGCGAACACTGAAGCTTTCTTT
cdr3_aa: CASSPGTANTEAFF

clone_size: many
v_call: TRBV7-9
j_call: TRBJ1-1
d_call: TRBD1
cdr3_nt: TGTGCCAGCAGCTGGGGACAGGGTGACACTGAAGCTTTCTTT
cdr3_aa: CASSWGQGDTEAFF

clone_size: -
v_call: TRBV5-6
j_call: TRBJ2-7
d_call: -
cdr3_nt: TGTGCCAGCAGCTTAAGGTCTTCCCCAACCTACGAGCAGTACTTC
cdr3_aa: CASSLRSSPTYEQYF

clone_size: -
v_call: TRBV20-1
j_call: TRBJ1-2
d_call: -
cdr3_nt: TGCAGTGCTAGTATCGTGGGGACAAACTATGGCTACACCTTC
cdr3_aa: CSASIVGTNYGYTF

clone_size: few
v_call: TRBV20-1
j_call: TRBJ2-7
d_call: -
cdr3_nt: TGCAGTGCTAGAGTCTCCGGGACGCGCCTTACCGAGCAGTACTTC
cdr3_aa: CSARVSGTRLTEQYF

clone_size: few
v_call: TRBV7-9
j_call: TRBJ1-3
d_call: -
cdr3_nt: TGTGCCAGCAGCCCCCCGGACAGCCTTCTCACCATATATTTT
cdr3_aa: CASSPPDSLLTIYF

clone_size: -
v_call: TRBV6-2/TRBV6-3
j_call: TRBJ2-1
d_call: -
cdr3_nt: TGTGCCAGCAGCCGGAGGGCCTACAATGAGCAGTTCTTC
cdr3_aa: CASSRRAYNEQFF

clone_size: -
v_call: TRBV19
j_call: TRBJ1-1
d_call: -
cdr3_nt: TGTGCCAGTAGTATACAGGGTCAGAACACTGAAGCTTTCTTT
cdr3_aa: CASSIQGQNTEAFF

clone_size: -
v_call: TRBV6-2/TRBV6-3
j_call: TRBJ2-1
d_call: -
cdr3_nt: TGTGCCAGCAGCCGCGAGGAGGCGGGCTACAATGAGCAGTTCTTC
cdr3_aa: CASSREEAGYNEQFF

clone_size: -
v_call: TRBV18
j_call: TRBJ1-2
d_call: -
cdr3_nt: TGTGCCAGCTCACCATCCTCAGGCGTCTATGGCTACACCTTC
cdr3_aa: CASSPSSGVYGYTF

clone_size: -
v_call: TRBV7-4
j_call: TRBJ2-1
d_call: TRBD2
cdr3_nt: TGTGCCAGCGTGGGACTATGGGACAATGAGCAGTTCTTC
cdr3_aa: CASVGLWDNEQFF

clone_size: -
v_call: TRBV7-2
j_call: TRBJ1-4
d_call: -
cdr3_nt: TGTGCCAGCACCCCGGCGGCTAATGAAAAACTGTTTTTT
cdr3_aa: CASTPAANEKLFF

clone_size: few
v_call: TRBV5-1
j_call: TRBJ2-5
d_call: -
cdr3_nt: TGCGCCAGCAGCAACGCCTTCCAAGAGACCCAGTACTTC
cdr3_aa: CASSNAFQETQYF

clone_size: -
v_call: TRBV7-6
j_call: TRBJ2-6
d_call: -
cdr3_nt: TGTGCCAGCAGCTTATACCCCTCTGGGGCCAACGTCCTGACTTTC
cdr3_aa: CASSLYPSGANVLTF

clone_size: -
v_call: TRBV12-3/TRBV12-4
j_call: TRBJ2-5
d_call: TRBD1
cdr3_nt: TGTGCCAGCAGTTTGCGGACAGGGAAGCCTCAAGAGACCCAGTACTTC
cdr3_aa: CASSLRTGKPQETQYF

clone_size: -
v_call: TRBV7-2
j_call: TRBJ2-4
d_call: -
cdr3_nt: TGTGCCAGCAGCTTTGTTGGGGGCACGGAAAACATTCAGTACTTC
cdr3_aa: CASSFVGGTENIQYF

clone_size: many
v_call: TRBV7-2
j_call: TRBJ2-1
d_call: -
cdr3_nt: TGTGCCAGCAGTAAACAGTTCAATGAGCAGTTCTTC
cdr3_aa: CASSKQFNEQFF

clone_size: few
v_call: TRBV7-2
j_call: TRBJ2-1
d_call: -
cdr3_nt: TGTGCCAGCGGGGCATACAATGAGCAGTTCTTC
cdr3_aa: CASGAYNEQFF

clone_size: -
v_call: TRBV6-8
j_call: TRBJ2-5
d_call: TRBD2
cdr3_nt: TGTGCCAGCACCCCGGGAGGACTAGCGGGGGGGCCGAGAGAGACCCAGTACTTC
cdr3_aa: CASTPGGLAGGPRETQYF

clone_size: -
v_call: TRBV29-1
j_call: TRBJ2-1
d_call: TRBD2
cdr3_nt: TGCAGCGTTATGGTCGAGCGGGAGGATCTCTTC
cdr3_aa: CSVMVEREDLF

clone_size: few
v_call: TRBV27
j_call: TRBJ1-1
d_call: TRBD1
cdr3_nt: TGTGCCAGCAGTTTGTCGACAGGGGCTGAAGCTTTCTTT
cdr3_aa: CASSLSTGAEAFF